This TCR beta chain was captured by sequencing in a study of Tregs in tolerant kidney transplant recipients. The trim removed 5 bases at V and 7 bases at J, leaving 11 bases unmatched. CDR3 length: 15 residues. Per the germline V gene, CDR1 is SGHVS and CDR2 is FQNEAQ. The data were produced by immunoSEQ multiplex PCR, yet TCRdb's version contains in-frame clones alone and is incomplete. The sample lists more than 75,000 clones, roughly 93% occurring once. Thawed PBMCs were FACS-sorted into unstimulated CD4+CD25+CD127- regulatory T cells, CD4+CD25- non-regulatory cells, CD4 and CD8 cells. The rearrangement uses TRBV7-8 and TRBJ2-3, with 8 bases matching TRBD1. The receptor was derived from a human donor who received a combined kidney and bone marrow transplant. The specimen was CD4+ T cells from blood, collected before the transplant. CDR3 loop: CASSLLTGQAYTQYF. CDR3 coding DNA: TGTGCCAGCAGCCTCCTAACGGGACAGGCATATACGCAGTATTTT.